The 22 T cell receptor beta chains listed next were all sequenced from one sample in a study of blood T cell repertoires in COVID-19. Sequencing was performed with immunoSEQ multiplex PCR; in TCRdb, only in-frame clones are kept and a portion is missing. The data hold about 310,000 clones, with around 85% observed a single time. Sequencing used PBMCs or T cells enriched from blood (not recorded which). Receptor source: a woman younger than 45 who had been exposed to COVID-19.

In the case of this clone: One end of the junction is discordant with germline, which a read error may explain. The gene calls are TRBV11-2 and TRBJ1-3, with D possibly being TRBD1 (5 bases). The CDR3 runs to 11 residues. Germline V gene data show CDR1 as SGHAT and CDR2 as FQNNGV. This chain's CDR3 is CASSLVPPGDF. DNA of the CDR3: TGTGCCAGCAGCTTAGTTCCCCCGGGGGATTTT.

This CDR3 reads CASSLLGGTGNTIYF. The DNA for the CDR3 is TGTGCCAGCAGCTTACTGGGGGGAACTGGAAACACCATATATTTT. V usage is TRBV7-6 and J usage is TRBJ1-3; D possibly corresponds to TRBD1 (5 bases). Germline V CDR1 and CDR2: SGHVS, FNYEAQ. The CDR3 has 15 residues. V was cut by 2 bases and J by 2 bases, with 10 bases left in between. Combining the CDR3 with reference TRBV7-6 and TRBJ1-3 gives the whole variable domain GAGVSQSPRYKVTKRGQDVALRCDPISGHVSLYWYRQALGQGPEFLTYFNYEAQQDKSGLPNDRFSAERPEGSISTLTIQRTEQRDSAMYRCASSLLGGTGNTIYFGEGSWLTVV.

The chain employs TRBV10-3 and TRBJ1-1; 7 bases fit TRBD1. The CDR3 has 14 amino acids. The V and J ends lost 6 bases and 0 bases, in that order; junction bases with no gene match: 4. CDR1 is ENHRY, CDR2 SYGVKD, per germline. The CDR3 nucleotides are TGTGCCATCAGAGGGACAGACATGAACACTGAAGCTTTCTTT. It is translated as CAIRGTDMNTEAFF.

This clone was detected only once. J is TRBJ1-3 and V is TRBV3-1 (or the pseudogene TRBV3-2), with a weak D call TRBD1 (6 bases). From germline, CDR1 is LGHDT and CDR2 YNNKEL (reference sequence). This CDR3 spans 20 amino acids. With 0 bases removed from V and 0 bases from J, the gap between germline ends came to 21 bases. The CDR3 sequence is CASSQEEAIHRQVSGNTIYF. DNA for the CDR3: TGTGCCAGCAGCCAAGAAGAAGCCATCCACCGACAGGTCTCTGGAAACACCATATATTTT.

This rearrangement joins TRBV12-3 or TRBV12-4 to TRBJ1-6; no reliable D call. The CDR3 contains 13 residues. Deletions cut 3 bases from V and 8 bases from J, with 8 bases between. The CDR3: CASSFSGDSPLHF. Written as DNA, the CDR3 is TGTGCCAGCAGTTTTAGCGGAGATTCACCCCTCCACTTT.

This chain uses TRBV5-6 with TRBJ2-3, with a weak D call TRBD2 (5 bases). The germline V gene has CDR1 SGHDT and CDR2 YYEEEE. Between the trimmed V and J ends, which lost 4 bases and 8 bases, there was a span of 8 bases. There are 11 residues in the CDR3. In DNA, the CDR3 is TGTGCCAGCAGCACTAGGACTACGCAGTATTTT. Amino acids: CASSTRTTQYF.

The chain has TRBV7-9 and TRBJ2-7, with 13 bases aligning to TRBD2. The V and J ends lost 5 bases and 1 base, in that order; junction bases with no gene match: 5. Germline-derived CDR1 and CDR2 are SEHNR and FQNEAQ (reference sequence). The CDR3 contains 16 residues. The CDR3 sequence is CASSLWTSGSSYEQYF. The CDR3 bases are TGTGCCAGCAGCCTCTGGACTAGCGGGAGTTCCTACGAGCAGTACTTC.

The CDR3 spells CASSRDRINSPLHF. DNA for the CDR3: TGTGCCAGCAGCCGGGACAGAATTAATTCACCCCTCCACTTT. The V call is TRBV6-5, the J call TRBJ1-6, with 7 bases lining up with TRBD1. V gave up 6 bases and J gave up 6 bases; unmatched junction bases: 5. The CDR3 has 14 residues. Looked up from germline, CDR1 is MNHEY and CDR2 is SVGAGI.

This sequence joins TRBV5-1 and TRBJ2-5, with TRBD2 matching over 11 bases. The CDR3 runs to 17 residues. Germline CDR1 SGHRS, CDR2 YFSETQ. V gave up 0 bases and J gave up 2 bases; unmatched junction bases: 6. CDR3 in amino acids: CASSLEASGGYQETQYF. The CDR3 DNA is TGCGCCAGCAGCTTGGAGGCTAGCGGGGGGTATCAAGAGACCCAGTACTTC.

The gene calls are TRBV19 and TRBJ1-5; 8 bases are shared with TRBD1. Germline lookup yields CDR1 LNHDA and CDR2 SQIVND (reference sequence). Trimming at V came to 6 bases and at J to 0 bases, leaving 10 bases not matched to a gene. CDR3 length equals 17 residues. Here the CDR3 reads CASRGDRLRYSNQPQHF. DNA for the CDR3: TGTGCCAGTAGGGGGGACAGGCTTCGTTATAGCAATCAGCCCCAGCATTTT.

The rearrangement uses TRBV6-5 and TRBJ1-5; TRBD1 is a possible D gene (6 bases). CDR3 size: 15 residues. Trimming cost V 5 bases and J 2 bases, with 13 bases left between them. Looked up from germline, CDR1 is MNHEY and CDR2 is SVGAGI. The CDR3 loop reads CASSPGTPRNQPQHF. As DNA, the CDR3 is TGTGCCAGCAGTCCCGGGACACCCCGCAATCAGCCCCAGCATTTT.

V is TRBV9 and J is TRBJ1-3, with 9 bases fitting TRBD1. The CDR3 has 15 residues. Germline trimming cut 3 bases from V and 2 bases from J; bases unmatched to any gene: 3. Germline CDR1 reads SGDLS; CDR2 reads YYNGEE. The CDR3 loop reads CASSAGTGTGNTIYF. In DNA, the CDR3 is TGTGCCAGCAGCGCCGGGACAGGGACTGGAAACACCATATATTTT.

The gene calls are TRBV6-6 and TRBJ2-2; a possible D gene is TRBD1 (6 bases). Germline V gene sequence: CDR1 MNHNY, CDR2 SVGAGI (reference sequence). The CDR3 runs to 15 residues. V was cut by 4 bases and J by 5 bases, with 14 bases left in between. As DNA, the CDR3 is TGTGCCAGCAGTTCGTTACAGGGTGATACCGGGGAGCTGTTTTTT. It yields the protein CASSSLQGDTGELFF.

This clone was counted only a few times. J is TRBJ2-7 and V is TRBV18, with 7 nucleotides matching TRBD1. The CDR3 runs 15 residues. Looked up from germline, CDR1 is KGHSH and CDR2 is LQKENI. The V gene end was trimmed by 4 bases and the J gene end by 2 bases; junction bases not matched to a gene: 8. The CDR3 region is CASSRRTGLTYEQYF. The CDR3, as DNA: TGTGCCAGCTCACGACGGACAGGACTCACCTACGAGCAGTACTTC. The variable domain in full, completed from reference TRBV18 and TRBJ2-7, reads NAGVMQNPRHLVRRRGQEARLRCSPMKGHSHVYWYRQLPEEGLKFMVYLQKENIIDESGMPKERFSAEFPKEGPSILRIQQVVRGDSAAYFCASSRRTGLTYEQYFGPGTRLTVT.

V and J are TRBV6-6 and TRBJ1-1; a weak D match, TRBD1 (5 bases). V lost 4 bases, J lost 2 bases, and 8 bases lay in between. Per the germline V gene, CDR1 is MNHNY and CDR2 is SVGAGI (reference sequence). This CDR3 has 13 residues. DNA of the CDR3: TGTGCCAGCAGTTCCCAGGGAAACACTGAAGCTTTCTTT. This translates into CASSSQGNTEAFF.

This chain links TRBV15 with TRBJ1-4; D is undetermined. The CDR3 consists of 15 residues. The germline gives CDR1 LNHNV, CDR2 YYDKDF (reference sequence). The V gene lost 0 bases and the J gene lost 0 bases, with 5 bases spanning the gap. Written as DNA, the CDR3 is TGTGCCACCAGCAGAGAGAGCTCAACTAATGAAAAACTGTTTTTT. Its translation: CATSRESSTNEKLFF.

V and J are TRBV5-1 and TRBJ1-2; 11 bases are a match to TRBD1. Germline V gene sequence: CDR1 SGHRS, CDR2 YFSETQ. The CDR3 spans 16 residues. V lost 4 bases, J lost 3 bases, and 8 bases stayed unmatched. The CDR3: CASSGGQGESDYGYTF. The CDR3 nucleotides read TGCGCCAGCAGCGGGGGACAGGGGGAATCCGACTATGGCTACACCTTC.

V is TRBV9 and J is TRBJ2-1; 9 bases fit TRBD2. The V gene's germline CDR1 is SGDLS and CDR2 YYNGEE. CDR3 length: 15 residues. With 4 bases clipped from V and 6 bases from J, the junction kept 8 bases outside the gene matches. The CDR3 DNA sequence: TGTGCCAGCAGCCAAGCGGGGGGTTATGGCAATGAGCAGTTCTTC. It yields the protein CASSQAGGYGNEQFF.

The V and J genes are TRBV24-1 and TRBJ2-5; TRBD1 matches 11 bases. The ends lost 4 bases at V and 4 bases at J; junction bases unmatched: 7. Germline V lookup: CDR1 KGHDR, CDR2 SFDVKD. This CDR3 has 16 amino acids. This CDR3 reads CATSEPGQGARETQYF. The CDR3 DNA reads as TGTGCCACCAGTGAACCCGGACAGGGGGCGCGAGAGACCCAGTACTTC.

The chain carries TRBV7-9 and TRBJ2-3; 9 bases match TRBD2. The CDR3 sequence is 17 residues long. V was pared by 2 bases and J by 2 bases, with 8 bases of the junction left unmatched. Germline V lookup: CDR1 SEHNR, CDR2 FQNEAQ (reference sequence). This CDR3 reads CASSLLSGGGATDTQYF. DNA of the CDR3: TGTGCCAGCAGCTTATTGAGCGGCGGGGGGGCCACAGATACGCAGTATTTT.

The V gene is TRBV7-9, the J gene TRBJ1-2, with 8 bases matching TRBD1. V lost 5 bases and J lost 5; bases outside the gene matches: 13. Germline values: CDR1 SEHNR, CDR2 FQNEAQ (reference sequence). This CDR3 has 16 residues. This CDR3 reads CASSRSPGQETYGYTF. The CDR3 region has the DNA TGTGCCAGCAGCCGATCTCCGGGACAGGAAACTTATGGCTACACCTTC. The whole variable domain, remainder taken from reference TRBV7-9 and TRBJ1-2, is DTGVSQNPRHKITKRGQNVTFRCDPISEHNRLYWYRQTLGQGPEFLTYFQNEAQLEKSRLLSDRFSAERPKGSFSTLEIQRTEQGDSAMYLCASSRSPGQETYGYTFGSGTRLTVV.

This chain joins TRBV12-3 or TRBV12-4 and TRBJ1-4; unclear D gene. This CDR3 has 13 amino acids. Trimming pared 3 bases from V and 6 bases from J, leaving 8 bases between. The CDR3 loop is CASSFSVDEKLFF. The CDR3 DNA follows: TGTGCCAGCAGTTTTTCTGTAGATGAAAAACTGTTTTTT.